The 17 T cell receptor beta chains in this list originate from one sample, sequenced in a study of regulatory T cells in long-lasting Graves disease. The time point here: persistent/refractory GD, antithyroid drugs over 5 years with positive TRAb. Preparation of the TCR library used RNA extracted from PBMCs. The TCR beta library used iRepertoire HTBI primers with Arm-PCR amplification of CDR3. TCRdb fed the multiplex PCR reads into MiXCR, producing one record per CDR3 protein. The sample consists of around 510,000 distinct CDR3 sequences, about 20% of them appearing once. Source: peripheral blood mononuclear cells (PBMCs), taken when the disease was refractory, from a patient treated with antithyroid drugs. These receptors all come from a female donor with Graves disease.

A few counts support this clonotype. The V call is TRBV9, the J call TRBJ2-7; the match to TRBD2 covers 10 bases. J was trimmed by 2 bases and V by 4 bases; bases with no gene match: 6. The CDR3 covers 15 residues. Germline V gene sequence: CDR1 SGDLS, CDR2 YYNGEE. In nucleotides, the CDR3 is TGTGCCAGCAGCACCCTAGCGGGAGAAACCTACGAGCAGTACTTC. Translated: CASSTLAGETYEQYF.

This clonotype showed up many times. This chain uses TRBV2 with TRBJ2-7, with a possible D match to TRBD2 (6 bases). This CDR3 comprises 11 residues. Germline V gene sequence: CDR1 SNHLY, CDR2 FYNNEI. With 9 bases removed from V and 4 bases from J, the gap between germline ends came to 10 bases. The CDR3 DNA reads TGTGCCAGGGGACGGGAGTACGAGCAGTACTTC. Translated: CARGREYEQYF.

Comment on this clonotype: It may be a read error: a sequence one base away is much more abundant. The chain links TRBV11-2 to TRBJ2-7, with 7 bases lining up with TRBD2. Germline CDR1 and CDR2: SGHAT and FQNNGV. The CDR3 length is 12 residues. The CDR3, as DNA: TGTACCACAGCCGGGACTACGTACGAGCAGTACTTC. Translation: CTTAGTTYEQYF.

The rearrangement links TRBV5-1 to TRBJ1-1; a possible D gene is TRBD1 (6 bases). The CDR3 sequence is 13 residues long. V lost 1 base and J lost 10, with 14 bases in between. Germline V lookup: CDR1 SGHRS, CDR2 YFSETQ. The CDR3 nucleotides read TGCGCCAGCAGCTTGACGGGACATCTCGGAGCTTTCTTT. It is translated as CASSLTGHLGAFF.

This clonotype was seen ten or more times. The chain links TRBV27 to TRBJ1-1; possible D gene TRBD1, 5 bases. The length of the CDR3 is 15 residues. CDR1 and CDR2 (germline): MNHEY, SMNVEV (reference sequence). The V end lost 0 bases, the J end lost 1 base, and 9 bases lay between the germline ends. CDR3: CASSLSPTENTEAFF. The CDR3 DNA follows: TGTGCCAGCAGTTTATCCCCGACAGAGAACACTGAAGCTTTCTTT.

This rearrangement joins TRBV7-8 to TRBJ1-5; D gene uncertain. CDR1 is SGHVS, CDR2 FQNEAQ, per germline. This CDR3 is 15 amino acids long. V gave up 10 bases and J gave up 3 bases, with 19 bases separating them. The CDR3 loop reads CATEALEGPNQPQHF. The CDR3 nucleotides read TGTGCCACCGAGGCCCTCGAGGGTCCCAATCAGCCCCAGCATTTT.

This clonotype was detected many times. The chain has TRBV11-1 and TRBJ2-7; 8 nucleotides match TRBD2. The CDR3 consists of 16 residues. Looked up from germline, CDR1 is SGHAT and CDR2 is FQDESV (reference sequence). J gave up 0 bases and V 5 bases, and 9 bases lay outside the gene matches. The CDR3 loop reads CASSPAGREVSYEQYF. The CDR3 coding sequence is TGTGCCAGCAGCCCAGCAGGGCGGGAGGTCTCCTACGAGCAGTACTTC.

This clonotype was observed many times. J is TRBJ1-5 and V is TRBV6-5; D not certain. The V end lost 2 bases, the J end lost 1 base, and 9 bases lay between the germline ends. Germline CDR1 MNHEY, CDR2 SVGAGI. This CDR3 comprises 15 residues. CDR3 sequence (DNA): TGTGCCAGCAGTTACCGACAAGGGAGCAATCAGCCCCAGCATTTT. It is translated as CASSYRQGSNQPQHF.

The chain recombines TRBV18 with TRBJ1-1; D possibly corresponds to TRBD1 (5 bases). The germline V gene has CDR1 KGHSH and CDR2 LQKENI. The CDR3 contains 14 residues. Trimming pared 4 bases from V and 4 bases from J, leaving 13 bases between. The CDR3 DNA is TGTGCCAGCTCACAGACAGTCCCCAGCACTGAAGCTTTCTTT. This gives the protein CASSQTVPSTEAFF.

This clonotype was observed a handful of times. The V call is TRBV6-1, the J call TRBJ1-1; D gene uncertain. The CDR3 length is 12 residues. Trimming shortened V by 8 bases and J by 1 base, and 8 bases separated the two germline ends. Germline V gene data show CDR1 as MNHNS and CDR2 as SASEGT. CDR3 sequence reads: CASRSPNTEAFF. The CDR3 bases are TGTGCCAGCCGATCCCCGAACACTGAAGCTTTCTTT.

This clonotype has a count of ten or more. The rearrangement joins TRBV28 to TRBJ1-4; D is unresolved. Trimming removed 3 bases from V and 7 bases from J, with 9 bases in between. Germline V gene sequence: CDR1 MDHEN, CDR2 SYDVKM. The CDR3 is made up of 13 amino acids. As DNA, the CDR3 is TGTGCCAGCAGTTTTAACCTGGTTGAAAAACTGTTTTTT. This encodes CASSFNLVEKLFF.

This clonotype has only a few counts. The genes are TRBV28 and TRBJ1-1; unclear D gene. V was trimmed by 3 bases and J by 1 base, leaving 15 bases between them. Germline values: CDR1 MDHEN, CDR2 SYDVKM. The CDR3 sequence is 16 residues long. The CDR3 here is CASSFPPPPPNTEAFF. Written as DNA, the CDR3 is TGTGCCAGCAGTTTTCCCCCCCCGCCACCGAACACTGAAGCTTTCTTT.

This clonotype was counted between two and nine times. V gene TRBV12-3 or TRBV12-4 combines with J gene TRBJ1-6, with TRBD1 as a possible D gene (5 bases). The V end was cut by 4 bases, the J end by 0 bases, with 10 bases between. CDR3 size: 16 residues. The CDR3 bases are TGTGCCAGCAGTTATCAGACAGCCTCCTATAATTCACCCCTCCACTTT. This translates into CASSYQTASYNSPLHF.

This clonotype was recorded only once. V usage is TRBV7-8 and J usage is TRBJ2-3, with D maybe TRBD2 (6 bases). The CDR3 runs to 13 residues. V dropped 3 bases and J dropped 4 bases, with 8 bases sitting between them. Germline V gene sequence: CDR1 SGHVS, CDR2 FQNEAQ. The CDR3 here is CASSFGRPDTQYF. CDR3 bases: TGTGCCAGCAGCTTCGGGAGACCAGATACGCAGTATTTT.

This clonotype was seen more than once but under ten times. CDR3 in amino acids: CASSLLVGDFYEQYF. CDR3 coding DNA: TGTGCCAGCAGTTTATTGGTGGGAGACTTCTACGAGCAGTACTTC. The rearrangement uses TRBV27 and TRBJ2-7, with D possibly matching TRBD2 (5 bases). V was shortened by 1 base and J by 3 bases, with 13 bases between the two germline ends. The CDR3 covers 15 residues. Germline V gene lookup returns CDR1 MNHEY and CDR2 SMNVEV (reference sequence).

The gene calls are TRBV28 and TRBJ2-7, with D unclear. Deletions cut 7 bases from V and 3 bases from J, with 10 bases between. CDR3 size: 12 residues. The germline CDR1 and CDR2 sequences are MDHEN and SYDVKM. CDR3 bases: TGTGCCAGCAATGACTTAATCTACGAGCAGTACTTC. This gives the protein CASNDLIYEQYF.

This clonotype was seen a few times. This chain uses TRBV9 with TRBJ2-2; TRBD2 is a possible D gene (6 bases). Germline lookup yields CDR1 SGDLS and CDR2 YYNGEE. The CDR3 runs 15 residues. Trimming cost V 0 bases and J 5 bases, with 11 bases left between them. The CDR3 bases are TGTGCCAGCAGCGTAGAAGGTGGGAGGACCGGGGAGCTGTTTTTT. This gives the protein CASSVEGGRTGELFF. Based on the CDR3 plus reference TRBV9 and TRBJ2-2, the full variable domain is DSGVTQTPKHLITATGQRVTLRCSPRSGDLSVYWYQQSLDQGLQFLIQYYNGEERAKGNILERFSAQQFPDLHSELNLSSLELGDSALYFCASSVEGGRTGELFFGEGSRLTVL.